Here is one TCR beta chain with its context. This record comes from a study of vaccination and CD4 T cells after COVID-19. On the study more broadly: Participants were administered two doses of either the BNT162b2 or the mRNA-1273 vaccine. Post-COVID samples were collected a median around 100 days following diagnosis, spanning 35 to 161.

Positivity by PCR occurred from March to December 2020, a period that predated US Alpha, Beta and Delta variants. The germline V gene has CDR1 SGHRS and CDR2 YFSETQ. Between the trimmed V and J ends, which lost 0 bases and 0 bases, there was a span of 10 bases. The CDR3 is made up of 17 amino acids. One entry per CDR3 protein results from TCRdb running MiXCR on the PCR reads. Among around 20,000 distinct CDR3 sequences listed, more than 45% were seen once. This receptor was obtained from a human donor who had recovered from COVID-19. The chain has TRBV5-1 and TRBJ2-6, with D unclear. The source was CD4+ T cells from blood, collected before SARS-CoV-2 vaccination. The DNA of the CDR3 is TGCGCCAGCAGCTTGGGTCCCCGATCCTCTGGGGCCAACGTCCTGACTTTC. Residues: CASSLGPRSSGANVLTF.